This T cell receptor beta chain is drawn from a study of cytomegalovirus exposure and HLA in healthy donors. Across the whole study: HLA-typed donors were the source of about 85 million unique TCRs, which an early data release held.

The CDR3 contains 16 residues. Germline CDR1 is LNHDA and CDR2 is SQIVND (reference sequence). Trimming at V came to 1 base and at J to 5 bases, leaving 5 bases not matched to a gene. A remark on this clone: Its antigen remains unknown.

The PCR made use of 60 Vbeta and 13 Jbeta primers. Assay used: immunoSEQ multiplex PCR; TCRdb lists only in-frame clones, some missing. Altogether fewer than 250,000 clones are present, around four fifths being singletons, with the ten largest covering less than 4.5%. Study observations and caveats: Exclusion applied to some V segments, including TRBV6-2 and TRBV6-3, as they were indistinguishable. High specificity and sensitivity for cytomegalovirus status were reported for the classifier.

Input material: PBMCs. The TCR was taken from a male donor in good health and CMV-seronegative. The V call is TRBV19, the J call TRBJ2-5, with 12 nucleotides matching TRBD2. This chain's CDR3 is CASSIGGLAGRETQYF. CDR3 bases: TGTGCCAGTAGTATAGGAGGACTAGCGGGAAGGGAGACCCAGTACTTC.